The entry below describes one TCR beta chain. Its specificity is not known. V was trimmed by 0 bases and J by 4 bases, leaving 10 bases between them. Germline loops: CDR1 SGHRS, CDR2 YFSETQ. The length of the CDR3 is 14 residues. These data come from a study of graft-versus-host responses after intestinal transplantation. Study-wide context: Induction using anti-thymocyte globulin, followed by tacrolimus and steroids for about three years, was given to all recipients. Study-level findings and limits: GvH clonotypes were identified within recipient marrow, with a subset emerging first in ileum or blood.

Clones were read by immunoSEQ multiplex PCR, and TCRdb kept only the in-frame ones, dropping some. This table holds more than 50,000 clones, under 95% found once. J is TRBJ2-5 and V is TRBV5-1; the D gene could be TRBD1 or TRBD2 (5 bases each). The receptor was isolated from a human patient who received an intestinal transplant, so some T cells may come from the graft donor. The sample in question was PBMCs, obtained 650 to 690 days after intestinal transplant. The CDR3 DNA sequence: TGCGCCAGCAGCTTGGGAGGGGTTAGAGAGACCCAGTACTTC. Translation: CASSLGGVRETQYF.